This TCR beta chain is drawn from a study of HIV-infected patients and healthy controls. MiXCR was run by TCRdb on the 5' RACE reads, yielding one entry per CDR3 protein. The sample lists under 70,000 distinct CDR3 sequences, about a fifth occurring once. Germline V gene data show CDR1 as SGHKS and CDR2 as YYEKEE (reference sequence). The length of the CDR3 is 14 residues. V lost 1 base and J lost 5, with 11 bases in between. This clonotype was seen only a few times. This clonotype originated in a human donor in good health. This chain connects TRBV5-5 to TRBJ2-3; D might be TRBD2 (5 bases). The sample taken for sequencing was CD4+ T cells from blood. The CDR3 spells CASSLTAGGDTQYF. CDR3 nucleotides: TGTGCCAGCAGCTTGACAGCCGGAGGAGATACGCAGTATTTT.